The text below deals with one T cell receptor beta chain. Its cognate antigen is unknown. Using immunoSEQ multiplex PCR, the repertoire was profiled, and TCRdb retains in-frame clones only, with some absent. The table has 40,000 to 55,000 clones, approximately 77% seen once. There are 14 residues in the CDR3. Germline V gives CDR1 SQVTM, CDR2 ANQGSEA. V gave up 7 bases and J gave up 4 bases, with 16 bases separating them. This sample is part of a study of radiotherapy plus CTLA-4 blockade in lung cancer. Overall study context: Among patients, roughly 18% showed objective responses, and 25% to 35% had disease control. Notes on the study in general: Increased serum interferon-beta after radiation also reportedly predicted response strongly. Blood saw expansion of tumor-derived TCR clones after radiotherapy plus ipilimumab.

The study treated chemo-refractory metastatic non-small-cell lung cancer patients with focal radiation plus ipilimumab CTLA-4 blockade. This clonotype was obtained from a human donor with non-small cell lung cancer whose response to radiotherapy plus ipilimumab could not be evaluated. Sample: peripheral blood, taken from a patient treated with radiotherapy plus ipilimumab. The genes are TRBV29-1 and TRBJ2-2; a weak D match, TRBD1 (6 bases). Here the CDR3 DNA reads TGCAGCGCCTCGCAGGGGTTTGGCACCGGGGAGCTGTTTTTT. It specifies CSASQGFGTGELFF.